These 15 T cell receptor beta chains share one sample of origin, sequenced in a study of post-analysis software for immune sequencing data (dated by TCRdb to between 2014 and 2017). What the study reported, not specific to this receptor: Patients showed significantly higher frequencies than controls for several TRBV segments, among them TRBV5-6, TRBV5-1 and TRBV20-1.

No antigen has been assigned to these receptors. The library was built by means of PCR. The sequencer was an Illumina HiSeq 2500. Unique molecular identifiers were incorporated into TCR beta cDNA libraries to reduce PCR and sequencing biases. TCRdb redid the processing of the public reads, applying fastp at Q25 and MiXCR, and retained in-frame beta chains. Every distinct CDR3 protein forms one entry, paired with its most common genes and DNA. Counted in this sample were fewer than 850,000 distinct CDR3 sequences; roughly 30% of them appeared once. 0.5% to 0.6% of the sample is in the top ten clones. Sequencing input: blood. The receptors here all came from a girl aged 5-17 years with multiple sclerosis.

There are a few counts of this clonotype. The chain carries TRBV7-6 and TRBJ2-1, with 10 bases matching TRBD2. Germline CDR1 and CDR2: SGHVS and FNYEAQ. The CDR3 contains 15 residues. V lost 5 bases, J lost 4 bases, and 5 bases stayed unmatched. The CDR3 protein is CASSLGLAMYNEQFF. Here the CDR3 DNA reads TGTGCCAGCAGCCTGGGACTAGCGATGTACAATGAGCAGTTCTTC.

The rearrangement uses TRBV24-1 and TRBJ2-7, with D uncertain. The J call may be in error: the DNA end matches TRBJ2-5 better. The CDR3 sequence is 12 residues long. Germline V gene data show CDR1 as KGHDR and CDR2 as SFDVKD. DNA of the CDR3: TGTGCCACCAGTGATGGACCAGAGACCCAGTACTTC. It codes for CATSDGPETQYF.

The chain employs TRBV7-2 and TRBJ2-5, with D possibly matching TRBD2 (5 bases). Germline lookup yields CDR1 SGHTA and CDR2 FQGNSA. This CDR3 is built from 15 residues. V lost 2 bases and J lost 3, with 13 bases in between. This chain's CDR3 is CASSLLRREKETQYF. DNA of the CDR3: TGTGCCAGCAGCTTACTTCGTCGGGAAAAAGAGACCCAGTACTTC.

This clonotype was counted only a few times. The chain carries TRBV3-1 and TRBJ2-5, with 11 nucleotides matching TRBD2. Germline V gives CDR1 LGHDT, CDR2 YNNKEL (reference sequence). This CDR3 comprises 19 residues. V dropped 5 bases and J dropped 4; count of bases not matched to a gene: 18. CDR3 residues: CASSSNLISGRAAGETQYF. DNA of the CDR3: TGTGCCAGCAGCAGCAACTTAATTAGCGGGAGGGCCGCGGGAGAGACCCAGTACTTC.

This clonotype has a handful of counts. The chain carries TRBV12-3 or TRBV12-4 and TRBJ1-2; 8 positions agree with TRBD1. The length of the CDR3 is 15 residues. The V and J ends lost 5 bases and 3 bases, in that order; junction bases with no gene match: 8. The CDR3, as DNA: TGTGCCAGCAGTCCTGGACAGGGACAGCACTATGGCTACACCTTC. It yields the protein CASSPGQGQHYGYTF.

The gene calls are TRBV5-1 and TRBJ2-5, with D maybe TRBD2 (6 bases). The V end was cut by 4 bases, the J end by 5 bases, with 9 bases between. Germline V CDR1 and CDR2: SGHRS, YFSETQ. The CDR3 runs 12 residues. CDR3: CASSPGDETQYF. CDR3 coding DNA: TGCGCCAGCAGCCCGGGGGATGAGACCCAGTACTTC.

The chain carries TRBV4-3 and TRBJ2-4, with 8 bases identical to TRBD1. Trimming cost V 0 bases and J 8 bases; bases outside gene matches: 9. The V gene's germline CDR1 is LGHNA and CDR2 YSLEER. There are 16 residues in the CDR3. CDR3 region: CASSQDGRTGSDIQYF. The DNA for the CDR3 is TGCGCCAGCAGCCAAGATGGGCGGACAGGGTCGGACATTCAGTACTTC.

A few counts support this clonotype. The gene calls are TRBV7-2 and TRBJ2-1, with 8 bases matching TRBD2. Losses at the gene ends were 5 bases for V and 4 bases for J; bases not matched to a gene: 7. Germline V gene sequence: CDR1 SGHTA, CDR2 FQGNSA. This CDR3 is built from 15 residues. This chain's CDR3 is CASSRTSGVYNEQFF. CDR3 nucleotide sequence: TGTGCCAGCAGCAGAACTAGCGGAGTATACAATGAGCAGTTCTTC. Full variable domain (missing parts from reference TRBV7-2 and TRBJ2-1): GAGVSQSPSNKVTEKGKDVELRCDPISGHTALYWYRQSLGQGLEFLIYFQGNSAPDKSGLPSDRFSAERTGGSVSTLTIQRTQQEDSAVYLCASSRTSGVYNEQFFGPGTRLTVL.

The V gene is TRBV5-1, the J gene TRBJ1-2, with 8 bases matching TRBD1. There are 14 residues in the CDR3. The germline CDR1 and CDR2 sequences are SGHRS and YFSETQ. Trimming took 5 bases from V and 4 from J; bases not matched to a gene: 7. The CDR3 here is CASRGQADSYGYTF. CDR3 bases: TGCGCCAGCAGGGGACAGGCGGATTCCTATGGCTACACCTTC.

This clonotype has only a few counts. The CDR3 loop is CASSRMMKLAGKETQYF. The CDR3 DNA reads TGTGCCAGCTCACGAATGATGAAACTAGCGGGGAAAGAGACCCAGTACTTC. The chain couples TRBV18 to TRBJ2-5, with TRBD2 identical over 10 bases. V lost 4 bases to trimming and J lost 3 bases; unmatched junction nucleotides: 11. This CDR3 is 17 amino acids long. Per germline, CDR1 KGHSH and CDR2 LQKENI. The variable domain in full, with the rest retrieved from reference TRBV18 and TRBJ2-5, is NAGVMQNPRHLVRRRGQEARLRCSPMKGHSHVYWYRQLPEEGLKFMVYLQKENIIDESGMPKERFSAEFPKEGPSILRIQQVVRGDSAAYFCASSRMMKLAGKETQYFGPGTRLLVL.

This sequence joins TRBV29-1 and TRBJ1-2; D is unresolved. Trimming shortened V by 6 bases and J by 3 bases, and 11 bases separated the two germline ends. Per germline, CDR1 SQVTM and CDR2 ANQGSEA. This CDR3 spans 12 amino acids. The DNA of the CDR3 is TGCAGCGTCCGGACGGATTACTATGGCTACACCTTC. Protein product: CSVRTDYYGYTF.

This clonotype was seen a handful of times. The chain uses TRBV7-8 and TRBJ2-1; D may match TRBD1 or TRBD2 (5 bases each). V dropped 0 bases and J dropped 10 bases, with 16 bases sitting between them. There are 15 residues in the CDR3. The germline CDR1 and CDR2 sequences are SGHVS and FQNEAQ. The CDR3 sequence: CASSLASLVGDEQFF. CDR3 coding DNA: TGTGCCAGCAGCTTAGCGAGTTTGGTCGGGGACGAGCAGTTCTTC.

This clonotype came up a few times. CDR3 region: CASTPRQNGYNEQFF. The CDR3 DNA is TGTGCCAGCACTCCGAGACAGAACGGCTACAATGAGCAGTTCTTC. The chain links TRBV27 to TRBJ2-1, with D perhaps matching TRBD1 (5 bases). Trimming cost V 7 bases and J 3 bases, with 16 bases left between them. The CDR3 length is 15 residues. The V gene's germline CDR1 is MNHEY and CDR2 SMNVEV (reference sequence).

This clonotype was seen a single time. J is TRBJ2-5 and V is TRBV25-1; a weak D match, TRBD1 (6 bases). Trimming stripped 1 base from V and 4 bases from J, with 10 bases between. This CDR3 region has 14 residues. Germline V gene lookup returns CDR1 MGHDK and CDR2 SYGVNS. Here the CDR3 reads CASSESGDGETQYF. CDR3 nucleotide sequence: TGTGCCAGCAGTGAATCAGGGGACGGAGAGACCCAGTACTTC.

The chain employs TRBV5-6 and TRBJ2-5; the D gene is possibly TRBD1 (6 bases). V was pared by 6 bases and J by 1 base, with 10 bases between. This CDR3 spans 13 amino acids. In germline, CDR1 is SGHDT, CDR2 YYEEEE. In DNA form, the CDR3 reads TGTGCCAGCAAAACAGGGATCCAAGAGACCCAGTACTTC. This translates into CASKTGIQETQYF.